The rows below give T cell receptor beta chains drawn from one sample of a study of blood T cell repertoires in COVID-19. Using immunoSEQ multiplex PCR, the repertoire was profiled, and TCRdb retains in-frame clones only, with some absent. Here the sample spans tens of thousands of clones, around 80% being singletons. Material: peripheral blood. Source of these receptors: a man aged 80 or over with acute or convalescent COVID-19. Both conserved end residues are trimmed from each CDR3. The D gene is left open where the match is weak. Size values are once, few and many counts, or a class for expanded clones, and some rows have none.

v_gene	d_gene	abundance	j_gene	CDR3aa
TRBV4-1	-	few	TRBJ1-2	ASSQDQVGYT
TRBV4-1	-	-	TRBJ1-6	ASSHLRGDSRSPLH
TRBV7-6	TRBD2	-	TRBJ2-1	ASSQTSGRNIYNEQF
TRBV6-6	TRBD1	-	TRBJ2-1	ASTTWGQGESEQF
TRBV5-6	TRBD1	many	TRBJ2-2	ASSPSDRGYIGELF
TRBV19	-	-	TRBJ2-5	ASSISPGRDGTQY
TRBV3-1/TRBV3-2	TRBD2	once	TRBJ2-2	ASSQGIGLAGVTGELF
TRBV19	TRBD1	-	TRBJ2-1	ASTQLDREDEQF
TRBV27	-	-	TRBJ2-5	ASSLRRGSQETQY
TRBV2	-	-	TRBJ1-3	ASRAGLTRTGNTIY
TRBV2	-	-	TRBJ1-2	ASTWRGGMYYGYT
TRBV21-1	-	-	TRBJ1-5	ASSIRTSSNSNQPQH
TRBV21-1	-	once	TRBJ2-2	ASSKHFGDPGDTGELF
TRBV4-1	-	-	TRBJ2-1	ASSQDRGARRWGEQF
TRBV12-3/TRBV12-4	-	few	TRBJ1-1	ASQYDMNTEAF
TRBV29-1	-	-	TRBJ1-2	SVEDPGLDGYT
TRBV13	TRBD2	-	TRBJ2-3	ASSLRGTSGSDTQY
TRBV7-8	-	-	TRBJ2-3	ASSLESGAPTDTQY
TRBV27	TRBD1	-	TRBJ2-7	ASSERTGGSYEQY
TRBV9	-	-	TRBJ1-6	ASSVNVESSPLH
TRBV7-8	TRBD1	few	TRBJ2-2	ASSLAGQRGGELF
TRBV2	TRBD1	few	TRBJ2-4	ASSLRGSVTKNIQY
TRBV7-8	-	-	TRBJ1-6	ASSLVAPSSYNSPLH
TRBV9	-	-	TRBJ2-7	ASSVKSTSYEQY
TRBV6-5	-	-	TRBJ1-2	ASSRDSRNYGYT
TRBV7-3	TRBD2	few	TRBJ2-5	ASSPLTAGGQETQY
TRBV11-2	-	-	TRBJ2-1	ASSRQPGGEEQF
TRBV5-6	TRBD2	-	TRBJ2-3	ASSFGSGGTDTQY